The 22 T cell receptor beta chains given below trace back to one sample, sequenced in a study of T cell responses to AZD1222 COVID-19 vaccine. The assay was immunoSEQ multiplex PCR, and TCRdb's table has in-frame clones only and misses some. The profile shows 150,000 or so clones, around 89% of them singletons. The source was peripheral blood, collected on day 0 of AZD1222 vaccination. Receptor source: an adult in good health.

The rearrangement joins TRBV7-2 to TRBJ2-7, with a tentative D call TRBD2 (6 bases). Germline CDR1 and CDR2: SGHTA and FQGNSA. The V and J ends lost 5 bases and 3 bases respectively, with 17 bases between them. The CDR3 covers 15 residues. The DNA of the CDR3 is TGTGCCAGCAGCCCTAGCGACAGAGGAAACTACGAGCAGTACTTC. Its translation is CASSPSDRGNYEQYF.

The chain carries TRBV11-2 and TRBJ2-2; the match to TRBD2 covers 9 bases. Trimming took 0 bases from V and 4 from J; bases not matched to a gene: 12. The CDR3 is made up of 19 amino acids. The germline CDR1 and CDR2 sequences are SGHAT and FQNNGV. CDR3 in DNA: TGTGCCAGCAGCTTAGACACCGTGATAGCGGGGGCCATCACCGGGGAGCTGTTTTTT. This codes for CASSLDTVIAGAITGELFF. The full variable domain, completed using reference TRBV11-2 and TRBJ2-2, is EAGVAQSPRYKIIEKRQSVAFWCNPISGHATLYWYQQILGQGPKLLIQFQNNGVVDDSQLPKDRFSAERLKGVDSTLKIQPAKLEDSAVYLCASSLDTVIAGAITGELFFGEGSRLTVL.

J is TRBJ1-5 and V is TRBV19; D unclear. Trimming removed 3 bases from V and 9 bases from J, with 9 bases in between. The CDR3 runs 12 residues. CDR1 and CDR2 (germline): LNHDA, SQIVND (reference sequence). CDR3 protein: CASSISRRPQHF. For the CDR3, the DNA is TGTGCCAGTAGTATTAGCCGTCGGCCCCAGCATTTT.

V and J are TRBV7-9 and TRBJ2-1; D unclear. The CDR3 totals 13 residues. V was cut by 1 base and J by 9 bases, with 10 bases left in between. The V gene's germline CDR1 is SEHNR and CDR2 FQNEAQ (reference sequence). The CDR3 DNA reads as TGTGCCAGCAGCTTAGAAAGGTCCGGTGAGCAGTTCTTC. As protein: CASSLERSGEQFF.

The genes are TRBV5-1 and TRBJ2-7; 8 nucleotides align to TRBD1. CDR3 length equals 15 residues. Losses at the gene ends were 1 base for V and 5 bases for J; bases not matched to a gene: 8. Germline V gene lookup returns CDR1 SGHRS and CDR2 YFSETQ. CDR3 coding DNA: TGCGCCAGCAGCTTGATCGCAGGGGGCGAAAACGAGCAGTACTTC. Translation gives CASSLIAGGENEQYF.

V gene TRBV4-2 combines with J gene TRBJ1-5; a possible D gene is TRBD1 (6 bases). The V end was cut by 0 bases, the J end by 6 bases, with 15 bases between. Germline V gene sequence: CDR1 LGHNA, CDR2 YNFKEQ. The CDR3 is made up of 16 amino acids. The CDR3 loop reads CASSQDHGGGGQPQHF. The CDR3 coding sequence is TGTGCCAGCAGCCAAGATCACGGGGGGGGCGGTCAGCCCCAGCATTTT.

The gene calls are TRBV5-4 and TRBJ2-3; D is possibly TRBD1 (6 bases). V lost 4 bases and J lost 6, with 6 bases in between. This CDR3 contains 11 residues. Germline V gene data show CDR1 as SGHNT and CDR2 as YYREEE (reference sequence). The chain's CDR3 is CASSTGDTQYF. The CDR3 region has the DNA TGTGCCAGCAGCACAGGGGATACGCAGTATTTT.

The chain recombines TRBV11-2 with TRBJ1-5; TRBD1 might be the D (6 bases). CDR1 and CDR2 from the germline V gene are SGHAT and FQNNGV. V was pared by 5 bases and J by 5 bases, with 10 bases between. This CDR3 comprises 13 residues. The CDR3 DNA reads TGTGCCAGCAGCGTAAACAGGGATCAGCCCCAGCATTTT. Its protein is CASSVNRDQPQHF.

This clone is a singleton in its sample. V usage is TRBV7-9 and J usage is TRBJ2-3; D not certain. The germline CDR1 and CDR2 sequences are SEHNR and FQNEAQ (reference sequence). Trimming stripped 7 bases from V and 0 bases from J, with 23 bases between. The length of the CDR3 is 18 residues. Here the CDR3 reads CASTVLPRSSISTDTQYF. As DNA, the CDR3 is TGTGCCAGCACCGTACTTCCTAGATCCTCTATAAGCACAGATACGCAGTATTTT.

The chain links TRBV28 to TRBJ2-7, with 7 bases fitting TRBD1. Per the germline V gene, CDR1 is MDHEN and CDR2 is SYDVKM. The CDR3 contains 13 residues. J was trimmed by 3 bases and V by 7 bases; bases with no gene match: 6. The CDR3: CASTRGGYYEQYF. For the CDR3, the DNA is TGTGCCAGCACCCGAGGGGGCTACTACGAGCAGTACTTC.

The V gene is TRBV6-2 or TRBV6-3, the J gene TRBJ1-2, with no clear D. The germline V gene encodes CDR1 MNHEY and CDR2 SVGEGT. CDR3 size: 13 residues. V lost 0 bases and J 8 bases, leaving 10 bases between the germline ends. Here the CDR3 DNA reads TGTGCCAGCAGTTACTCGGGCCCGGAGGGCTACACCTTC. This encodes CASSYSGPEGYTF.

The V call is TRBV9, the J call TRBJ1-6, with 8 positions matching TRBD1. CDR3 length equals 15 residues. Germline V gene lookup returns CDR1 SGDLS and CDR2 YYNGEE. V lost 1 base to trimming and J lost 10 bases; unmatched junction nucleotides: 7. This chain's CDR3 is CASSVMPGQESPLHF. In DNA form, the CDR3 reads TGTGCCAGCAGCGTAATGCCGGGACAGGAATCACCCCTCCACTTT.

The chain links TRBV27 to TRBJ2-2, with a tentative D call TRBD1 (6 bases). The V and J ends lost 3 bases and 0 bases respectively, with 8 bases between them. CDR1 and CDR2 from the germline V gene are MNHEY and SMNVEV (reference sequence). This CDR3 comprises 15 residues. The CDR3 sequence is CASSFDRTNTGELFF. The CDR3 nucleotides are TGTGCCAGCAGTTTCGACAGGACGAACACCGGGGAGCTGTTTTTT.

V usage is TRBV18 and J usage is TRBJ1-5; D possibly corresponds to TRBD1 (5 bases). Trimming pared 4 bases from V and 5 bases from J, leaving 24 bases between. Germline V lookup: CDR1 KGHSH, CDR2 LQKENI. The CDR3 sequence is 18 residues long. CDR3 nucleotide sequence: TGTGCCAGCTCACTGCTTAACTTGGGACGGCAGGACTATCAGCCCCAGCATTTT. As protein: CASSLLNLGRQDYQPQHF.

The chain couples TRBV10-3 to TRBJ1-1, with 8 bases matching TRBD1. The CDR3 length is 14 residues. Germline loops: CDR1 ENHRY, CDR2 SYGVKD. V lost 6 bases and J lost 0; bases outside the gene matches: 3. CDR3 sequence reads: CAIRGTGVNTEAFF. Written as DNA, the CDR3 is TGTGCCATCAGGGGGACAGGCGTGAACACTGAAGCTTTCTTT.

V gene TRBV2 combines with J gene TRBJ2-5; 7 positions agree with TRBD2. Per germline, CDR1 SNHLY and CDR2 FYNNEI. J was trimmed by 1 base and V by 5 bases; bases with no gene match: 16. This CDR3 has 18 residues. Written as DNA, the CDR3 is TGTGCCAGCAGTCTAGAAGGGCGGGGGTCTTTTTCCCAAGAGACCCAGTACTTC. This gives the protein CASSLEGRGSFSQETQYF.

This chain uses TRBV7-2 with TRBJ1-1; TRBD1 agrees at 8 bases. From germline, CDR1 is SGHTA and CDR2 FQGNSA. There are 14 residues in the CDR3. J was trimmed by 5 bases and V by 4 bases; bases with no gene match: 6. CDR3 in DNA: TGTGCCAGCAGCTCCTTCACAGGGGGAACTGAAGCTTTCTTT. This codes for CASSSFTGGTEAFF. Combining the CDR3 with reference TRBV7-2 and TRBJ1-1 gives the whole variable domain GAGVSQSPSNKVTEKGKDVELRCDPISGHTALYWYRQSLGQGLEFLIYFQGNSAPDKSGLPSDRFSAERTGGSVSTLTIQRTQQEDSAVYLCASSSFTGGTEAFFGQGTRLTVV.

The rearrangement uses TRBV18 and TRBJ1-5, with a weak D call TRBD1 (6 bases). CDR1 and CDR2 (germline): KGHSH, LQKENI. V dropped 2 bases and J dropped 7 bases, with 15 bases sitting between them. The CDR3 runs to 15 residues. The DNA of the CDR3 is TGTGCCAGCTCACCAGTGGCAGGGCAGGGGCAGCCCCAGCATTTT. Translated, it gives CASSPVAGQGQPQHF.

This clone showed up just once. The rearrangement links TRBV9 to TRBJ2-5, with D tentatively TRBD2 (6 bases). Per germline, CDR1 SGDLS and CDR2 YYNGEE. The CDR3 spans 16 residues. The V gene lost 1 base and the J gene lost 2 bases, with 15 bases spanning the gap. The CDR3 loop reads CASSVSGTFQQETQYF. The CDR3, as DNA: TGTGCCAGCAGCGTATCCGGGACTTTCCAGCAAGAGACCCAGTACTTC.

The chain carries TRBV9 and TRBJ1-2; D is unresolved. This CDR3 comprises 14 residues. Germline values: CDR1 SGDLS, CDR2 YYNGEE. Trimming stripped 3 bases from V and 0 bases from J, with 9 bases between. The CDR3 nucleotides are TGTGCCAGCAGCGGCAGAACGGCTAACTATGGCTACACCTTC. Residues: CASSGRTANYGYTF.

V and J are TRBV23-1 and TRBJ1-5; a possible D gene is TRBD1 (5 bases). TRBV23-1 is assigned to the ORF class and has an uncertain function. The CDR3 loop spans 16 amino acids. Trimming stripped 2 bases from V and 2 bases from J, with 13 bases between. CDR3 region: CASSQLGVDGNQPQHF. CDR3 nucleotide sequence: TGCGCCAGCAGTCAACTAGGGGTAGACGGCAATCAGCCCCAGCATTTT.

J is TRBJ1-6 and V is TRBV7-2, with D maybe TRBD1 (5 bases). The CDR3 is 16 amino acids. Trimming shortened V by 3 bases and J by 7 bases, and 16 bases separated the two germline ends. CDR1 and CDR2 (germline): SGHTA, FQGNSA. The CDR3 here is CASSLNGQGSNSPLHF. In DNA form, the CDR3 reads TGTGCCAGCAGCTTGAATGGTCAGGGAAGCAATTCACCCCTCCACTTT. The variable domain in full, with the rest retrieved from reference TRBV7-2 and TRBJ1-6, is GAGVSQSPSNKVTEKGKDVELRCDPISGHTALYWYRQSLGQGLEFLIYFQGNSAPDKSGLPSDRFSAERTGGSVSTLTIQRTQQEDSAVYLCASSLNGQGSNSPLHFGNGTRLTVT.